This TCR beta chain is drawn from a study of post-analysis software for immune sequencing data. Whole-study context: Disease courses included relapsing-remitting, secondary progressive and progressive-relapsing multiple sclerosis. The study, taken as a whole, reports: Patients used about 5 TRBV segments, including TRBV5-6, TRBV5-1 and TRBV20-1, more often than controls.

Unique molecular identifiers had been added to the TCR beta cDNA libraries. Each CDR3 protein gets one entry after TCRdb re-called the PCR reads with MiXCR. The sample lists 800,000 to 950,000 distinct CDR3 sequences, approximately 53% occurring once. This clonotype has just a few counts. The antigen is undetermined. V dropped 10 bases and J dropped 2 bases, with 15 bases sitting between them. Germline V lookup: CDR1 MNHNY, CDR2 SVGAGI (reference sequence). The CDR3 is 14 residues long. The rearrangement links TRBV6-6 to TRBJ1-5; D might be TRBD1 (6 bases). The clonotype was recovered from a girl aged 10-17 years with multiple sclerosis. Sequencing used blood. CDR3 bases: TGTGCCACCAAGCACAGGGACGGCAATCAGCCCCAGCATTTT. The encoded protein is CATKHRDGNQPQHF.